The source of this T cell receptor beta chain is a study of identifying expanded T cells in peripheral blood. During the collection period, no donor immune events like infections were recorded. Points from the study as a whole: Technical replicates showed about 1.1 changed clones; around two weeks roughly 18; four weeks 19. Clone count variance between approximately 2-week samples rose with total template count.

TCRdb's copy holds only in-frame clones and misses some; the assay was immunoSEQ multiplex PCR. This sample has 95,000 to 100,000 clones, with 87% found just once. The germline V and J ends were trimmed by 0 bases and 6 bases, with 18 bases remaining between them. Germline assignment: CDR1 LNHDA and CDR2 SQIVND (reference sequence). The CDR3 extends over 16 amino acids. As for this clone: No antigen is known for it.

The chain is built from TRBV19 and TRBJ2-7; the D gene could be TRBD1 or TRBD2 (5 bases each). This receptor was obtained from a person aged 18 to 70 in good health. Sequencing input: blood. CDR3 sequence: CASSIDTRALGGEQYF. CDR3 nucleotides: TGTGCCAGTAGTATAGATACGAGGGCCCTTGGGGGCGAGCAGTACTTC.